This T cell receptor beta chain was sequenced during a study of Ad26.COV2.S vaccination and SARS-CoV-2 variants listed by TCRdb under 2021. Background for the entire study: Vaccine-arm donors were drawn from COV1001, a multicentre, randomized, double-blind, placebo-controlled phase I-IIa trial of Ad26.COV2.S in healthy adults. Ad26.COV2.S was administered intramuscularly at a dose of 5x10^10 or 1x10^11 viral particles, either as one shot or as two shots given 56 days apart. The specificity and breadth of SARS-CoV-2-reactive T cell receptors after Ad26.COV2.S vaccination were assessed by TCRbeta repertoire sequencing. The TCR-sequenced set comprised around 30 samples: around 20 Ad26.COV2.S vaccine recipients, 5 placebo recipients and 8 SARS-CoV-2 convalescent individuals. Trial participants were randomized into five groups of five, in which low-dose or high-dose Ad26.COV2.S was given once or twice, or placebo was given on both occasions. Investigators did not know the trial group allocation while performing experiments and assessing outcomes. General findings and caveats noted by the study authors: Compared with placebo recipients, Ad26.COV2.S recipients showed higher spike-specific TCR breadth (P = 0.0014). The study was not powered for comparison of responses between vaccine doses or regimens. It was noted by the authors that total T cell responses may have been underestimated by the TCR breadth and depth analyses. Vaccine and placebo recipients had comparable non-spike TCR breadth, which fits with the vaccine containing only spike. Substantial breadth of spike-specific CD8+ and CD4+ T cell responses was reported after vaccination.

The germline V gene specifies MGHRA as CDR1 and YSYEKL as CDR2. The CDR3 contains 15 residues, cysteine and phenylalanine counted. Only the CDR3 portion is preserved as DNA: 45 bases, with reading frame beginning at the first base. V loses 4 bases at its end and J loses 0 bases; junction bases beyond the gene matches: 2. With respect to this clone: This receptor's antigen is unknown. No quality values exist for individual bases; no much larger clone is one base distant.

The immunoSEQ Assay was used to sequence TCRbeta CDR3 regions. After extraction, genomic DNA underwent amplification by bias-controlled multiplex PCR, followed by high-throughput sequencing. The authors' pipeline ran thus. To quantify the absolute abundance of each unique TCRbeta CDR3 region, sequences were collapsed and filtered. T cell fraction was estimated by normalizing TCRbeta template counts to usable DNA, with usable DNA measured through amplification of reference genes found in all nucleated cells. Repertoire TCRs were annotated as SARS-CoV-2-specific when V gene, CDR3 amino acid sequence and J gene were exactly matched to a known reactive TCR set. The reference SARS-CoV-2 TCR set was derived from MIRA and filtered for enrichment in COVID-19-positive ImmuneCODE repertoires, a step that removed public or cross-reactive TCRs. Using the MIRA antigens, annotated TCRs were further analysed by specific ORF or by position within an ORF. Breadth was defined as annotated unique rearrangements over total unique productive rearrangements; depth was the summed frequency of those rearrangements. Two-sided Wilcoxon rank-sum tests were applied when comparing TCR breadth between groups. TCRdb took over this immuneACCESS table, retaining in-frame rearrangements with V and J assigned. Such tables are incomplete; in checked studies, under half of the missing clones stem from an unresolved V gene, and the remainder is unexplained. That table is the source of V, J and clone size, and D and trimming were worked out from the DNA. Here the sample has about 350,000 clones; approximately 86% occur a single time. The ten largest clones capture about 10% of the sample.

In the paper's terms, the treatment or condition label means: approximately 18 received Ad26.COV2.S at low or high dose, single or two shots; about 5 received placebo; per-sample allocation not given. For vaccine and placebo recipients, the sequenced repertoires came from samples collected on day 63 after the first injection. In Cohort 1b, roughly 25 adults aged 18-55 years were enrolled at a single site in Boston, USA, between 29 July and 7 August 2020. Ad26.COV2.S consisted of a replication-incompetent adenovirus type 26 vector by which a prefusion-stabilized SARS-CoV-2 spike protein from the original Wuhan strain was expressed.

The TCR was taken from a person between 18 and 65 years old who received the Ad26.COV2.S COVID-19 vaccine or a placebo. Sequenced here: peripheral blood, sampled in a trial of Ad26.COV2.S vaccine versus placebo. The chain is made from TRBV4-1 and TRBJ1-4; TRBD1 matches 7 bases in the middle. Read as DNA, the sequence is TGCGCCAGCAGCCGGGGACAGCCAACTAATGAAAAACTGTTTTTT. Its translation reads: CASSRGQPTNEKLFF.